This TCR beta chain was recorded in a study of blood T cell repertoires in COVID-19. TCRdb's copy holds only in-frame clones and misses some; the assay was immunoSEQ multiplex PCR. The table has almost 250,000 clones, around 86% seen once. This clone showed up just once. CDR3 length equals 11 residues. The germline V gene has CDR1 SQVTM and CDR2 ANQGSEA. V was shortened by 7 bases and J by 2 bases, with 5 bases between the two germline ends. Sequenced sample: peripheral blood. The sequence was obtained from a woman in her fifties or sixties who had recovered from COVID-19. The chain carries TRBV29-1 and TRBJ2-2; D remains unclear. CDR3 in DNA: TGCAGCGCCTTAAACACCGGGGAGCTGTTTTTT. As protein: CSALNTGELFF.